The 20 T cell receptor beta chains reported below all come from one sample, sequenced in a study of response to subunit inactivated influenza vaccine. MiXCR, applied by TCRdb to the RT-PCR reads, yields one record per CDR3 protein. Of roughly 630,000 distinct CDR3 sequences listed, roughly 15% were seen once; the top ten hold 7.5% to 8%. The source material was PBMCs from blood, sampled about 14 days before vaccination. The receptors originated from a man aged 45-60 years who received an inactivated influenza vaccine.

This clonotype was seen a handful of times. One end of the junction varies from germline; a read error may be responsible. The chain employs TRBV7-7 and TRBJ2-3; D perhaps matches TRBD1 (6 bases). The germline V gene has CDR1 SSHAT and CDR2 FNYEAQ (reference sequence). This CDR3 has 17 amino acids. The DNA for the CDR3 is TGTGCTAGCAGCCCTTTGGCCGGGACCCCAGGGGCAGATACGCAGTATTTT. Translating gives CASSPLAGTPGADTQYF.

The rearrangement uses TRBV6-5 and TRBJ2-7; either TRBD1 or TRBD2 may supply D (6 bases each). Germline V gene sequence: CDR1 MNHEY, CDR2 SVGAGI. Deletions cut 5 bases from V and 3 bases from J, with 20 bases between. The CDR3 covers 16 residues. The CDR3 DNA follows: TGTGCCAGCAGTCACCGGGCGGGACAATCAATCTACGAGCAGTACTTC. It specifies CASSHRAGQSIYEQYF.

This clonotype was recorded a few times. The chain couples TRBV7-2 to TRBJ1-5, with D possibly matching TRBD1 (5 bases). The length of the CDR3 is 14 residues. The germline V and J ends were trimmed by 1 base and 5 bases, with 9 bases remaining between them. The germline CDR1 and CDR2 sequences are SGHTA and FQGNSA. The CDR3 protein is CASSLGGGDQPQHF. CDR3 DNA: TGTGCCAGCAGCTTAGGAGGAGGGGATCAGCCCCAGCATTTT.

In this sample, this clonotype turned up a few times. The V gene is TRBV5-1, the J gene TRBJ2-1, with D uncertain. The CDR3 loop spans 14 amino acids. V was shortened by 1 base and J by 5 bases, with 10 bases between the two germline ends. Germline CDR1 and CDR2: SGHRS and YFSETQ. Here the CDR3 DNA reads TGCGCCAGCAGCTTGACCCGGACCAACAATGAGCAGTTCTTC. This sequence encodes CASSLTRTNNEQFF.

The CDR3 loop reads CASSSDRGERELFF. The DNA for the CDR3 is TGTGCCAGCAGTTCGGACAGGGGGGAACGGGAGCTGTTTTTT. The chain is built from TRBV12-3 or TRBV12-4 and TRBJ2-2; 10 bases are shared with TRBD1. Trimming at V came to 4 bases and at J to 9 bases, leaving 5 bases not matched to a gene. The CDR3 is 14 amino acids.

The V and J genes are TRBV7-9 and TRBJ2-5; D might be TRBD1 (6 bases). The CDR3 has 14 amino acids. From germline, CDR1 is SEHNR and CDR2 FQNEAQ (reference sequence). Trimming removed 7 bases at V and 2 bases at J, with 14 bases between. In nucleotides, the CDR3 is TGTGCCAGCAAACGGCAGGGGTGGCAAGAGACCCAGTACTTC. Amino acids: CASKRQGWQETQYF.

This clonotype was counted at least ten times. This chain links TRBV28 with TRBJ1-2, with D possibly being TRBD1 (6 bases). Trimming took off 2 bases at V and 13 bases at J, with 14 bases between the two ends. The CDR3 totals 12 residues. Per the germline V gene, CDR1 is MDHEN and CDR2 is SYDVKM. The CDR3 reads CASSLKSGAITF. CDR3 coding DNA: TGTGCCAGCAGTTTAAAGTCGGGGGCGATCACCTTC.

This clonotype was seen only a few times. The chain is built from TRBV14 and TRBJ2-2; D unresolved. The CDR3 consists of 15 residues. Germline V gene data show CDR1 as SGHDN and CDR2 as FVKESK. V was clipped by 0 bases and J by 4 bases, with 9 bases between them. The CDR3 region is CASSQDNVATGELFF. CDR3 bases: TGTGCCAGCAGCCAAGATAATGTGGCCACCGGGGAGCTGTTTTTT.

The chain joins TRBV28 to TRBJ2-7, with D hard to call. The CDR3 length is 13 residues. Trimming stripped 6 bases from V and 4 bases from J, with 13 bases between. CDR1 MDHEN and CDR2 SYDVKM come from the germline V gene. The CDR3 spells CASSLPEPYEQYF. Written as DNA, the CDR3 is TGTGCCAGCAGCCTACCCGAGCCTTACGAGCAGTACTTC.

V and J are TRBV29-1 and TRBJ2-2, with 8 nucleotides matching TRBD1. The CDR3 totals 15 residues. Unmatched junction bases numbered 11, after V lost 7 bases and J lost 4 bases. Germline V gene data show CDR1 as SQVTM and CDR2 as ANQGSEA. The CDR3 is CSASQDRVGTGELFF. For the CDR3, the DNA is TGCAGCGCAAGCCAGGACAGGGTGGGCACCGGGGAGCTGTTTTTT.

The V gene is TRBV7-9, the J gene TRBJ1-3; D remains ambiguous. CDR3 length: 17 residues. The V and J ends lost 1 base and 0 bases respectively, with 13 bases between them. CDR1 is SEHNR, CDR2 FQNEAQ, per germline (reference sequence). CDR3 region: CASSLDRNYPSGNTIYF. The CDR3 DNA follows: TGTGCCAGCAGCTTAGATCGAAACTATCCCTCTGGAAACACCATATATTTT.

V gene TRBV3-1 combines with J gene TRBJ1-1; 10 bases match TRBD1. Germline V gene sequence: CDR1 LGHDT, CDR2 YNNKEL (reference sequence). After removal of 2 bases from V and 1 base from J, the junction contained 1 base not matched to a gene. This CDR3 spans 15 amino acids. Here the CDR3 DNA reads TGTGCCAGCAGCCAAAGGGACAGGGGGAACACTGAAGCTTTCTTT. It encodes CASSQRDRGNTEAFF.

This clonotype was counted only a few times. The chain combines TRBV5-6 with TRBJ2-1; 12 bases are a match to TRBD2. V lost 0 bases to trimming and J lost 14 bases; unmatched junction nucleotides: 6. Germline lookup yields CDR1 SGHDT and CDR2 YYEEEE. CDR3 size: 14 residues. The CDR3 sequence is CASSLEASGRAKFF. The CDR3 nucleotides read TGTGCCAGCAGCTTGGAGGCTAGCGGGAGGGCCAAGTTCTTC. Full variable domain (outside the CDR3, taken from reference TRBV5-6 and TRBJ2-1): DAGVTQSPTHLIKTRGQQVTLRCSPKSGHDTVSWYQQALGQGPQFIFQYYEEEERQRGNFPDRFSGHQFPNYSSELNVNALLLGDSALYLCASSLEASGRAKFFGPGTRLTVL.

This clonotype was recorded a few times. The CDR3 DNA is TGTGCCAGCAGCTTAGGGACGTTTCTCGCCTACGAGCAGTACTTC. Its translation is CASSLGTFLAYEQYF. The rearrangement uses TRBV7-9 and TRBJ2-7, with D uncertain. CDR1 and CDR2 (germline): SEHNR, FQNEAQ (reference sequence). The germline V and J ends were trimmed by 1 base and 2 bases, with 12 bases remaining between them. The CDR3 loop spans 15 amino acids.

This clonotype was seen more than once but under ten times. The rearrangement links TRBV12-3 or TRBV12-4 to TRBJ2-5; D not resolved. V lost 6 bases and J 2 bases, leaving 10 bases between the germline ends. CDR3 length: 13 amino acids. CDR3 coding DNA: TGTGCCAGCAGCCCTCTGAGACAAGAGACCCAGTACTTC. Translated, it gives CASSPLRQETQYF.

The chain combines TRBV4-3 with TRBJ2-1; TRBD2 matches at 7 bases. V gave up 4 bases and J gave up 2 bases; unmatched junction bases: 5. The CDR3 sequence is 15 residues long. The germline V gene encodes CDR1 LGHNA and CDR2 YSLEER. DNA of the CDR3: TGCGCCAGCAGCCCTGGGAGGGCCCCCTACAATGAGCAGTTCTTC. Protein: CASSPGRAPYNEQFF.

This clonotype has more than one count but fewer than ten. CDR3 DNA: TGCGCCAGCAGCAGGCATGGGGTACCTGAAGCTTTCTTT. This translates into CASSRHGVPEAFF. The chain carries TRBV5-1 and TRBJ1-1; D gene unclear. V lost 4 bases and J 6 bases, leaving 13 bases between the germline ends. The CDR3 runs to 13 residues. Germline CDR1 reads SGHRS; CDR2 reads YFSETQ.

This chain joins TRBV5-6 and TRBJ1-2; D is undetermined. Trimming pared 0 bases from V and 2 bases from J, leaving 8 bases between. The CDR3 is 14 residues long. The germline V gene has CDR1 SGHDT and CDR2 YYEEEE. The CDR3 loop reads CASSLGPENYGYTF. The CDR3 coding sequence is TGTGCCAGCAGCTTGGGTCCAGAAAACTATGGCTACACCTTC. The full variable domain, in which reference TRBV5-6 and TRBJ1-2 provide the parts outside the CDR3, is DAGVTQSPTHLIKTRGQQVTLRCSPKSGHDTVSWYQQALGQGPQFIFQYYEEEERQRGNFPDRFSGHQFPNYSSELNVNALLLGDSALYLCASSLGPENYGYTFGSGTRLTVV.

The sample holds a few counts of this clonotype. J is TRBJ2-5 and V is TRBV11-1; 7 bases are shared with TRBD1. Germline V gene sequence: CDR1 SGHAT, CDR2 FQDESV (reference sequence). The CDR3 has 15 amino acids. V was clipped by 5 bases and J by 1 base; unmatched bases: 7. The chain's CDR3 is CASSILGQSQETQYF. The CDR3 DNA follows: TGTGCCAGCAGCATCCTGGGACAGAGCCAAGAGACCCAGTACTTC.

This clonotype came up many times. The CDR3 loop reads CASAHGGGLYNEQFF. As DNA, the CDR3 is TGTGCCAGCGCCCATGGGGGGGGACTCTACAATGAGCAGTTCTTC. This chain links TRBV7-8 with TRBJ2-1; TRBD2 matches 7 bases. The CDR3 loop spans 15 amino acids. Germline V CDR1 and CDR2: SGHVS, FQNEAQ. The J segment lost 3 bases and the V segment lost 8 bases, leaving 10 bases of the junction unmatched.